This T cell receptor (beta chain) was observed in a study of OX40 agonist ivuxolimab in advanced cancers. This table comes from immunoSEQ multiplex PCR, and its TCRdb copy is limited to in-frame clones, with some not included. Of about 47,000 clones in the sample, 84% were seen once. This specimen consisted of CD4+ or CD8+ T cells sorted from blood, obtained in a trial of the OX40 agonist ivuxolimab. The receptor's source is an adult with an advanced solid tumor such as melanoma, head and neck, liver or kidney cancer.

The chain's CDR3 is CASSFSQGGSYEQYF. The CDR3 DNA follows: TGTGCCAGCAGCTTCAGCCAGGGTGGCTCCTACGAGCAGTACTTC. The V gene is TRBV5-6, the J gene TRBJ2-7; weak D call: TRBD1 (5 bases). Trimming left V 2 bases short and J 0 bases short, with 12 bases between. CDR3 length: 15 amino acids. The germline V gene has CDR1 SGHDT and CDR2 YYEEEE.